This TCR beta chain was sequenced for a study of shared clonotypes between healthy human individuals. Study-wide findings and caveats: At large depth, rarefaction still showed sorted-subset sequencing to be incomplete. Richness estimates generally favored naive over memory subsets. Lower generation probabilities were found for non-shared clonotypes than for those shared by all four donors.

Deep was the level at which the assay was run. Clones were sequenced by immunoSEQ multiplex PCR, and TCRdb holds only the in-frame ones, with some missing. This sample has about 1.1 million clones, with about 80% found just once. As regards this clone: Antigen specificity is unknown. Other DNA variants within this sample encode the same CDR3.

CDR3 size: 13 residues. From germline, CDR1 is SGHNT and CDR2 YYREEE (reference sequence). The V end lost 4 bases, the J end lost 1 base, and 8 bases lay between the germline ends. This TCR came from a man aged 18 to 29 in good health. Some clones in this sample may be carry-over from other donors' samples. Sequenced input: memory CD4+ T cells from PBMCs. Sample subset: CD45RA-negative fraction. V gene TRBV5-4 combines with J gene TRBJ2-5, with D possibly called TRBD1 or TRBD2 (5 bases each). The CDR3 is CASSRDRQETQYF. The DNA for the CDR3 is TGTGCCAGCAGCCGGGACCGCCAAGAGACCCAGTACTTC.